This TCR beta chain stems from a study of OX40 agonist ivuxolimab in advanced cancers. Study-level results: At 0.1-3.0 mg/kg, partial responders had clonal expansion among the lowest observed.

CDR1 and CDR2 from the germline V gene are MDHEN and SYDVKM. This CDR3 spans 15 amino acids. V was pared by 5 bases and J by 0 bases, with 13 bases between. This table comes from immunoSEQ multiplex PCR, and its TCRdb copy is limited to in-frame clones, with some not included. The table shows tens of thousands of clones, with approximately 90% occurring only once. Details on this clone: Its antigen is not known.

This receptor was taken from an adult with an advanced solid tumor such as melanoma, head and neck, liver or kidney cancer. The sequenced sample was CD4+ or CD8+ T cells sorted from blood, obtained in a trial of the OX40 agonist ivuxolimab. This rearrangement joins TRBV28 to TRBJ1-2; D possibly corresponds to TRBD1 (6 bases). The chain's CDR3 is CASSATGPPNYGYTF. CDR3 coding DNA: TGTGCCAGCAGTGCTACAGGGCCTCCTAACTATGGCTACACCTTC.